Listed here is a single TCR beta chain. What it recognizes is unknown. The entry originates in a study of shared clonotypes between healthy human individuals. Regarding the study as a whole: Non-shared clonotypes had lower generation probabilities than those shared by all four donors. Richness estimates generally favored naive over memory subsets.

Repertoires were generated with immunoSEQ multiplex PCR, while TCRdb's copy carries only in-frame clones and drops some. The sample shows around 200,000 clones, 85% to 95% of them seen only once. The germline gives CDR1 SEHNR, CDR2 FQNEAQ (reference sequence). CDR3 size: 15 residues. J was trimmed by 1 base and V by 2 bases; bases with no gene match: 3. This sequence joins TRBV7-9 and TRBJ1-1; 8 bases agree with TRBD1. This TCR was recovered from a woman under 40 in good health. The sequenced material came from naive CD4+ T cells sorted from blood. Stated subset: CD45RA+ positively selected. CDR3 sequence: CASSLTGGWNTEAFF. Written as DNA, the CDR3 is TGTGCCAGCAGCTTAACAGGGGGGTGGAACACTGAAGCTTTCTTT.